This TCR beta chain was captured by sequencing in a study of glioma-infiltrating T cells after dendritic cell vaccination. About the research overall: Monocyte-derived dendritic cells, cultured 7 to 8 days with IL-4 and GM-CSF, were pulsed with autologous tumor lysate.

The CDR3 has 16 residues. Per germline, CDR1 LGHNA and CDR2 YSLEER. J lost 4 bases, V lost 0 bases, and 7 bases had no gene match. Clones were read by immunoSEQ multiplex PCR, and TCRdb kept only the in-frame ones, dropping some. The sample holds fewer than 75,000 clones, about four fifths seen once. The specimen was blood, collected before dendritic cell vaccination. J is TRBJ2-3 and V is TRBV4-3; TRBD2 matches at 7 bases. This sequence originates from a human donor with glioblastoma. The CDR3 loop reads CASSQDRGSGADTQYF. Written as DNA, the CDR3 is TGCGCCAGCAGCCAAGATCGGGGAAGCGGGGCAGATACGCAGTATTTT.